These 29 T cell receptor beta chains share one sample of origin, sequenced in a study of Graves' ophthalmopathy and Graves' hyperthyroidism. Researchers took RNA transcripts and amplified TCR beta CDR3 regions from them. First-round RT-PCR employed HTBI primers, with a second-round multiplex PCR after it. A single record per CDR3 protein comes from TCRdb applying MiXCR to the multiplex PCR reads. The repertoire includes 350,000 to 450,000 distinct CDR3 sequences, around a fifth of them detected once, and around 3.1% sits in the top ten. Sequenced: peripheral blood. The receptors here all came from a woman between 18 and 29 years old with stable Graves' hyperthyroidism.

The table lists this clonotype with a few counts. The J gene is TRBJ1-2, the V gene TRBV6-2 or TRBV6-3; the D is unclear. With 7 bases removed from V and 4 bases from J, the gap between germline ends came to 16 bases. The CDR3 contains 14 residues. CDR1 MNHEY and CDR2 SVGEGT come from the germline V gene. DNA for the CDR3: TGTGCCAGCACCCAGTTAGTCGTGGGCTATGGCTACACCTTC. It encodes CASTQLVVGYGYTF.

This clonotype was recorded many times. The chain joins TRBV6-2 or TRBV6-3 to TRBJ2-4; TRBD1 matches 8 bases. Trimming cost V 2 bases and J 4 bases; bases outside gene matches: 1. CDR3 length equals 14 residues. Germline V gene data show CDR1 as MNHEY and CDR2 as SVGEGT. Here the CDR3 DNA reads TGTGCCAGCAGTTACAGGACAGGGAAAAACATTCAGTACTTC. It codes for CASSYRTGKNIQYF.

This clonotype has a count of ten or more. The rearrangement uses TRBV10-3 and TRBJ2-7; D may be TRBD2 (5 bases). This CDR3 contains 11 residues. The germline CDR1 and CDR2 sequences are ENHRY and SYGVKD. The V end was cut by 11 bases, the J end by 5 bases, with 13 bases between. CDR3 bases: TGTGCCCTACGGACCGGGGACGAGCAGTACTTC. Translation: CALRTGDEQYF.

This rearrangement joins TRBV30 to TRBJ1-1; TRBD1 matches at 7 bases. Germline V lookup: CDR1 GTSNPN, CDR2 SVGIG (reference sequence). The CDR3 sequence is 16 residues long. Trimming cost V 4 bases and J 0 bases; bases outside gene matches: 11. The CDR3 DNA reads TGTGCCTGGACCGCCGACAGGGAGGCCCTGAACACTGAAGCTTTCTTT. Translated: CAWTADREALNTEAFF.

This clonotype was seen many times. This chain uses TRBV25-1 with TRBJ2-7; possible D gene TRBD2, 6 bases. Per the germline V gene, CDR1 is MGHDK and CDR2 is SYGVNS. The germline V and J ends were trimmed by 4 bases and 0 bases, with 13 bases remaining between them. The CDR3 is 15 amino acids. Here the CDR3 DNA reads TGTGCCAGCAGTGGGGCCGACGGGAGCTCCTACGAGCAGTACTTC. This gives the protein CASSGADGSSYEQYF.

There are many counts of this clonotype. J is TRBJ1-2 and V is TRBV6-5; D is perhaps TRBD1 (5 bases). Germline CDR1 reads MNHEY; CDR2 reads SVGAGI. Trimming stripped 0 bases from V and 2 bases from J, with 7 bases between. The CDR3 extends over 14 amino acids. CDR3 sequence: CASSYSRGNYGYTF. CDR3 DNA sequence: TGTGCCAGCAGTTACTCTCGGGGGAACTATGGCTACACCTTC.

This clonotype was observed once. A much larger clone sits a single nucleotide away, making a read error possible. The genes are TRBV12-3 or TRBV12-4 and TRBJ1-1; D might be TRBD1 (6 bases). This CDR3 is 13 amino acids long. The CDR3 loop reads CASSELRGTEASF. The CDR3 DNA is TGTGCCAGCAGTGAACTCAGGGGCACTGAAGCTTCCTTT.

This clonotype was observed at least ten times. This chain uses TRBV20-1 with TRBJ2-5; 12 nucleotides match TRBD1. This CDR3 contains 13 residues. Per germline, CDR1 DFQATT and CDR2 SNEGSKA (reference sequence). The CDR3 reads CTVGTGGKETQYF. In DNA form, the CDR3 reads TGCACCGTAGGGACAGGGGGCAAGGAGACCCAGTACTTC.

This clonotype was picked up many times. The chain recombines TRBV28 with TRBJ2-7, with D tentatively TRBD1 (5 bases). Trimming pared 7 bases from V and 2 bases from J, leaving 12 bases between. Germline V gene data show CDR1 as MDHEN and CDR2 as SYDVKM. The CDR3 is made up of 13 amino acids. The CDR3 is CASTPGQPYEQYF. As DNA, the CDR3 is TGTGCCAGCACCCCAGGGCAACCCTACGAGCAGTACTTC.

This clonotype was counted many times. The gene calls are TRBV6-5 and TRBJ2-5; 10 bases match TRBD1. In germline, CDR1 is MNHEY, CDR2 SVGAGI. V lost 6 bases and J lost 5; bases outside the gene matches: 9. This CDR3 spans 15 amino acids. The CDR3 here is CASRLLGTGDETQYF. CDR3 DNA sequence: TGTGCCAGCAGGCTACTTGGGACAGGGGATGAGACCCAGTACTTC.

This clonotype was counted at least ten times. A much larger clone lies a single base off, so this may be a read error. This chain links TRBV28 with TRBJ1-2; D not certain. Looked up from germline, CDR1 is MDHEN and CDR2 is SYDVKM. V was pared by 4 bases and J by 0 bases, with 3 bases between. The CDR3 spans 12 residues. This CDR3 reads CASSSPNYGYTF. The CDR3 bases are TGTGCCAGCAGTTCTCCTAACTATGGCTACACCTTC.

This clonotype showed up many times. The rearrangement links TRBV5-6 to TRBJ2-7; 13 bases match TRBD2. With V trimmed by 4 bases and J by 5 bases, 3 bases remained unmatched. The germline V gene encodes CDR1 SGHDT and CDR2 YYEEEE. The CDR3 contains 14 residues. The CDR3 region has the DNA TGTGCCAGCAGCGGGGGACTAGCGGGGAACGAGCAGTACTTC. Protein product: CASSGGLAGNEQYF.

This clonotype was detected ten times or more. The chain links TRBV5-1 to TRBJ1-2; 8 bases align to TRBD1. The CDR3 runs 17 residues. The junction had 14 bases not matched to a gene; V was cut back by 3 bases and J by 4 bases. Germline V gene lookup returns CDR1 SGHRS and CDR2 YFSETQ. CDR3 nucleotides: TGCGCCAGCAGCTCTGGCCCCCGGGACAGGACAACCTATGGCTACACCTTC. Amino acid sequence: CASSSGPRDRTTYGYTF.

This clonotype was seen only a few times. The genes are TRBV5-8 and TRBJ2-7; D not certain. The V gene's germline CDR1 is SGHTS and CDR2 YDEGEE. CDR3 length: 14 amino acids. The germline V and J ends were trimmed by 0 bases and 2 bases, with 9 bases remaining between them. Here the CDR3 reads CASSLGVTAYEQYF. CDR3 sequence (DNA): TGTGCCAGCAGCTTGGGGGTCACCGCCTACGAGCAGTACTTC.

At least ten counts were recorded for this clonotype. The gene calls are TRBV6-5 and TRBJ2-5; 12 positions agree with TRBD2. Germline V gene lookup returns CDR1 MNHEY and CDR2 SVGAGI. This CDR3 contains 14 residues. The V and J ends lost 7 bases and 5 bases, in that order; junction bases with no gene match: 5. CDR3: CASTWTSGAETQYF. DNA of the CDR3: TGTGCCAGCACCTGGACTAGCGGGGCGGAGACCCAGTACTTC.

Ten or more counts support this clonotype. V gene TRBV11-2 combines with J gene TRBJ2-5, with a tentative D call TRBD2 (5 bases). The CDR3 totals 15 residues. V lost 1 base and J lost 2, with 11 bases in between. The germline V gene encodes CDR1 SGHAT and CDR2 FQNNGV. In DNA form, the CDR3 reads TGTGCCAGCAGCTTAGGCGGCCGAGGGCAAGAGACCCAGTACTTC. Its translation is CASSLGGRGQETQYF.

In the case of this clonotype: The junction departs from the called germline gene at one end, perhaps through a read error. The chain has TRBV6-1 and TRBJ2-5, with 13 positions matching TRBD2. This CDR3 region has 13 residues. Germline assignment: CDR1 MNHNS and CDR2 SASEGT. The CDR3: CASSLGLAGKANF. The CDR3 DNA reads TGTGCCAGCAGCTTGGGACTAGCGGGGAAGGCGAACTTC.

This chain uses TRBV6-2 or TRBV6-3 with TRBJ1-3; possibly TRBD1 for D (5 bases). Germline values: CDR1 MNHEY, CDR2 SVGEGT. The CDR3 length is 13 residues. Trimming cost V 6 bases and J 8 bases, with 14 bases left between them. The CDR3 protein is CASRRDGTDTIYF. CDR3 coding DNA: TGTGCCAGCAGACGAGACGGGACGGACACCATATATTTT.

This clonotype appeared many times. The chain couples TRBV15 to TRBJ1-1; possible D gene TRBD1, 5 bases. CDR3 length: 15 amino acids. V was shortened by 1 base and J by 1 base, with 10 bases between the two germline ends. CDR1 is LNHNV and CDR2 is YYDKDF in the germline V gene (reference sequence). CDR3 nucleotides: TGTGCCACCAGCAGAGGAGGGGCGACGAACACTGAAGCTTTCTTT. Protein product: CATSRGGATNTEAFF. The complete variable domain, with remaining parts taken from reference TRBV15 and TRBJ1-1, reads DAMVIQNPRYQVTQFGKPVTLSCSQTLNHNVMYWYQQKSSQAPKLLFHYYDKDFNNEADTPDNFQSRRPNTSFCFLDIRSPGLGDTAMYLCATSRGGATNTEAFFGQGTRLTVV.

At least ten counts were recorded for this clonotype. The CDR3 here is CASSQDLAGRLFEQYF. DNA for the CDR3: TGCGCCAGCAGCCAAGATCTGGCGGGGAGGCTCTTTGAGCAGTACTTC. V and J are TRBV4-1 and TRBJ2-7; D might be TRBD2 (6 bases). There are 16 residues in the CDR3. CDR1 and CDR2 (germline): MGHRA, YSYEKL. V lost 0 bases to trimming and J lost 7 bases, with 19 bases between them.

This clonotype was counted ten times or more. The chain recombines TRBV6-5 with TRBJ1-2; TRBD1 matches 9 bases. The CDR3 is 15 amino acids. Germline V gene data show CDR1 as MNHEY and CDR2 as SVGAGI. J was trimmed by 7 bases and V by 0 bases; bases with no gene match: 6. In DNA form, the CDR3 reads TGTGCCAGCAGTTACTCCGACAGGGGGATAGGTGGCTACACCTTC. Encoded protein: CASSYSDRGIGGYTF.

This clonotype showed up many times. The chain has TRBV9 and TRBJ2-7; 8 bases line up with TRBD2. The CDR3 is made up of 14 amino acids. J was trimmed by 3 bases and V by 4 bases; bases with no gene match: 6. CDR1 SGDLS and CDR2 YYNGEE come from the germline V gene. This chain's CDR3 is CASSISGEHYEQYF. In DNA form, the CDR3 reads TGTGCCAGCAGCATTAGCGGGGAGCACTACGAGCAGTACTTC.

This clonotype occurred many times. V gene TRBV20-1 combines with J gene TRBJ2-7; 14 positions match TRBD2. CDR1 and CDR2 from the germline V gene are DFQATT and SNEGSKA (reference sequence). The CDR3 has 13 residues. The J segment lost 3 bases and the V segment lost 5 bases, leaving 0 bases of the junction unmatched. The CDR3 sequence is CSAGTSGSYEQYF. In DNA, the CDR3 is TGCAGTGCTGGGACTAGCGGGAGCTACGAGCAGTACTTC.

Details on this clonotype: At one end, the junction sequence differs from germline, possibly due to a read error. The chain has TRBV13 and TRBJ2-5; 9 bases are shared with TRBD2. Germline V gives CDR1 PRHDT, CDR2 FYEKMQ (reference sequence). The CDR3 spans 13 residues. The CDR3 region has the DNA TGTGCCGGCAGCCGGACTAGCGAAGAGACCCAGTACTTC. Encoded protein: CAGSRTSEETQYF.

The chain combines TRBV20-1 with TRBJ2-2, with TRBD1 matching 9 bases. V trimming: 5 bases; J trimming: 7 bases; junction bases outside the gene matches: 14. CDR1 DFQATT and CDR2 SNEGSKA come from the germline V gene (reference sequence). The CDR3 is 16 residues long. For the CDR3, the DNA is TGCAGTGCTCAGACTATCACAGGGGGCGCAGTCGGGGAGCTGTTTTTT. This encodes CSAQTITGGAVGELFF.

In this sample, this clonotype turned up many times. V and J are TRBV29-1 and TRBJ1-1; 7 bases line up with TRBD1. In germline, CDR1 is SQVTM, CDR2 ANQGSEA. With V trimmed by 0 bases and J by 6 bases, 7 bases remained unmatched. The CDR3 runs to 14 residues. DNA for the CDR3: TGCAGCGTTGAAGATGCCCCCCAGGGGGCTGAAGCTTTCTTT. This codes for CSVEDAPQGAEAFF.

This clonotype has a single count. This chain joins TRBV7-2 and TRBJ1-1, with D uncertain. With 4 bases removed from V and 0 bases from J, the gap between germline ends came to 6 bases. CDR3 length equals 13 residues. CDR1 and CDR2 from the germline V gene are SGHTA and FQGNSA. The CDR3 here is CASSYSMNTEAFF. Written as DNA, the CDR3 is TGTGCCAGCAGCTACAGCATGAACACTGAAGCTTTCTTT.

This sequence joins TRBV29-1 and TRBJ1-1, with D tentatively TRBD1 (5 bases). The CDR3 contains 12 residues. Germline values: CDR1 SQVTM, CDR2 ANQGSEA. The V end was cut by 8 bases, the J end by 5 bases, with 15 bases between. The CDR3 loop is CSTEGIRTEAFF. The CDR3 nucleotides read TGCAGCACTGAGGGGATTAGGACTGAAGCTTTCTTT.

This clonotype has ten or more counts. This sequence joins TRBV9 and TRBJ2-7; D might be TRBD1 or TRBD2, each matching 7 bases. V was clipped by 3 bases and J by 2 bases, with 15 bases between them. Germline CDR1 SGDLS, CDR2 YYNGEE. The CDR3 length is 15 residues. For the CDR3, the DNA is TGTGCCAGCAGCGCCAGCGGGACAGCTGCCTACGAGCAGTACTTC. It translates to CASSASGTAAYEQYF. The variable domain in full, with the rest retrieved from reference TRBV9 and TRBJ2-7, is DSGVTQTPKHLITATGQRVTLRCSPRSGDLSVYWYQQSLDQGLQFLIQYYNGEERAKGNILERFSAQQFPDLHSELNLSSLELGDSALYFCASSASGTAAYEQYFGPGTRLTVT.